The clone carrying this TCR beta chain was detected only a few times. Antigen specificity is unknown. This sample is part of a study of beta chain features in type 1 diabetes. The isolated RNA, all of it, was reverse transcribed, so expressed TCRB transcripts were what got sequenced. Roughly 3.5 million reads per sample on average were obtained from naive, central memory and regulatory T cell samples. Measured with immunoSEQ multiplex PCR; TCRdb has only the in-frame clones, and not every one. Here the sample spans 350,000 to 400,000 clones, 10% to 15% being singletons. Study-wide findings and caveats: PCR might favor shorter templates, equally in patients and controls. At VDJ recombination sites, type 1 diabetes patients had fewer insertions and more deleted nucleotides. There was a moderate but significant shortening of TCRB CDR3s in all four CD4+ subsets of Type 1 diabetes patients.

Via CD45RO/CCR7/CD25/CD127/CD95/CD27, cells of the CD4+ naive, central memory, regulatory and stem cell-like memory subsets were sorted. The CDR3 is 12 amino acids. V gave up 2 bases and J gave up 3 bases, with 7 bases separating them. The germline V gene has CDR1 GTSNPN and CDR2 SVGIG (reference sequence). The receptor was derived from a woman between 18 and 29 years old with type 1 diabetes. The V call is TRBV30, the J call TRBJ1-2, with D unclear. The sequencing input was naive CD4+ T cells from blood. DNA for the CDR3: TGTGCCTGGAGTACACCACACTATGGCTACACCTTC. It yields the protein CAWSTPHYGYTF.